Below, 17 T cell receptor beta chains from the same sample are listed, as sequenced in a study of blood T cells in healthy people across ages. Alongside a J-beta primer mix, a sample-barcoded 5' primer served in a second PCR lasting roughly 6 to 12 cycles. TCRdb ran MiXCR on the 5' RACE reads and lists one entry per CDR3 protein. The table lists around 970,000 distinct CDR3 sequences, approximately 50% of them singletons, with 20% to 25% in the top ten. Material: blood. The receptor source for this set is a woman in her fifties or sixties in good health.

Worth noting for this clonotype: At one end, the junction sequence differs from germline, possibly due to a read error. The gene calls are TRBV12-3 or TRBV12-4 and TRBJ2-3; 8 bases fit TRBD1. The CDR3 consists of 16 residues. The CDR3: CVSSHRTGRRTDTQYF. The CDR3 nucleotides are TGTGTCAGCAGCCACAGGACAGGGAGACGCACAGATACGCAGTATTTT.

The rearrangement links TRBV29-1 to TRBJ2-4, with TRBD2 identical over 8 bases. V was pared by 5 bases and J by 6 bases, with 6 bases of the junction left unmatched. Germline-derived CDR1 and CDR2 are SQVTM and ANQGSEA. The CDR3 is made up of 13 amino acids. The CDR3 DNA follows: TGCAGCGTTTCCGGGACTAGTCTAAACATTCAGTACTTC. It translates to CSVSGTSLNIQYF.

This clonotype has a handful of counts. The chain uses TRBV7-2 and TRBJ2-7; 8 nucleotides align to TRBD2. Germline V gives CDR1 SGHTA, CDR2 FQGNSA. V trimming: 1 base; J trimming: 7 bases; junction bases outside the gene matches: 6. The CDR3 has 14 residues. CDR3 nucleotide sequence: TGTGCCAGCAGCTTAGTCGGGAGGGCGAGAGAGCAGTACTTC. It yields the protein CASSLVGRAREQYF.

The gene calls are TRBV20-1 and TRBJ2-1; TRBD2 agrees at 10 bases. CDR3 length equals 17 residues. Trimming took 0 bases from V and 5 from J; bases not matched to a gene: 10. Germline V gene data show CDR1 as DFQATT and CDR2 as SNEGSKA (reference sequence). CDR3 sequence reads: CSARDRRSSGRDNEQFF. The CDR3 DNA sequence: TGCAGTGCTAGAGATCGGCGGTCTAGCGGGAGAGACAATGAGCAGTTCTTC.

The V call is TRBV5-1, the J call TRBJ1-5; 7 bases agree with TRBD1. The CDR3 has 15 residues. In germline, CDR1 is SGHRS, CDR2 YFSETQ. After removal of 1 base from V and 5 bases from J, the junction contained 6 bases not matched to a gene. CDR3 loop: CASSLSAGGDQPQHF. In DNA, the CDR3 is TGCGCCAGCAGCTTGTCGGCAGGGGGGGATCAGCCCCAGCATTTT. The entire variable domain, with the rest obtained from reference TRBV5-1 and TRBJ1-5, is as follows: KAGVTQTPRYLIKTRGQQVTLSCSPISGHRSVSWYQQTPGQGLQFLFEYFSETQRNKGNFPGRFSGRQFSNSRSEMNVSTLELGDSALYLCASSLSAGGDQPQHFGDGTRLSIL.

This clonotype was seen repeatedly, ten times or more. The chain couples TRBV5-1 to TRBJ2-7; D tentatively reads TRBD1 or TRBD2 (6 bases each). Trimming took 0 bases from V and 3 from J, leaving 13 bases between them. Germline CDR1 is SGHRS and CDR2 is YFSETQ. The CDR3 is 15 amino acids. CDR3 loop: CASSLVPGAFYEQYF. The CDR3 DNA is TGCGCCAGCAGCTTGGTACCGGGGGCCTTCTACGAGCAGTACTTC. Full variable domain (remainder filled in from reference TRBV5-1 and TRBJ2-7): KAGVTQTPRYLIKTRGQQVTLSCSPISGHRSVSWYQQTPGQGLQFLFEYFSETQRNKGNFPGRFSGRQFSNSRSEMNVSTLELGDSALYLCASSLVPGAFYEQYFGPGTRLTVT.

V usage is TRBV5-1 and J usage is TRBJ2-1, with D tentatively TRBD2 (5 bases). CDR3 length: 16 amino acids. Looked up from germline, CDR1 is SGHRS and CDR2 is YFSETQ. Trimming pared 4 bases from V and 1 base from J, leaving 15 bases between. The CDR3 region has the DNA TGCGCCAGCAGCGTCCCCGGAGGCTCGTCCTACAATGAGCAGTTCTTC. This sequence encodes CASSVPGGSSYNEQFF.

The V and J genes are TRBV28 and TRBJ2-5; 8 bases match TRBD1. Germline trimming cut 8 bases from V and 4 bases from J; bases unmatched to any gene: 12. CDR3 length: 15 amino acids. Germline V lookup: CDR1 MDHEN, CDR2 SYDVKM. CDR3 in DNA: TGTGCCAGCGAGCGACTCGGACAGGGTATAGAGACCCAGTACTTC. It yields the protein CASERLGQGIETQYF.

The V and J genes are TRBV11-2 and TRBJ2-7; D unclear. V was cut by 0 bases and J by 5 bases, with 5 bases left in between. The CDR3 totals 12 residues. Germline V gene lookup returns CDR1 SGHAT and CDR2 FQNNGV. The CDR3 sequence: CASSLDIHEQYF. The CDR3 DNA is TGTGCCAGCAGCTTAGATATCCACGAGCAGTACTTC.

This clonotype was detected a few times. The chain joins TRBV20-1 to TRBJ2-7, with 8 bases aligning to TRBD2. Trimming cost V 2 bases and J 1 base; bases outside gene matches: 19. Germline CDR1 and CDR2: DFQATT and SNEGSKA (reference sequence). The CDR3 is 19 residues long. The CDR3 coding sequence is TGCAGTGCTAGAATAATCCTACAGGTCCGGAGCGGGAGTTCCTACGAGCAGTACTTC. As protein: CSARIILQVRSGSSYEQYF.

This chain connects TRBV7-9 to TRBJ1-2, with D possibly TRBD1 on 6 matching bases. The germline CDR1 and CDR2 sequences are SEHNR and FQNEAQ (reference sequence). Trimming removed 3 bases from V and 6 bases from J, with 26 bases in between. The CDR3 sequence is 18 residues long. The CDR3 is CASSFYTGKGTRSDGYTF. For the CDR3, the DNA is TGTGCCAGCAGCTTCTATACAGGGAAGGGAACTCGTTCGGATGGCTACACCTTC.

This clonotype has just a few counts. V gene TRBV20-1 combines with J gene TRBJ2-7, with D maybe TRBD2 (6 bases). V lost 5 bases and J lost 0, with 23 bases in between. Germline V gene lookup returns CDR1 DFQATT and CDR2 SNEGSKA (reference sequence). The CDR3 is 17 amino acids. In DNA form, the CDR3 reads TGCAGTGCTCCTCTTAGGGGAGGTGCCCAGAGCTCCTACGAGCAGTACTTC. Protein: CSAPLRGGAQSSYEQYF.

The chain uses TRBV27 and TRBJ2-7; TRBD2 agrees at 8 bases. The CDR3 consists of 17 residues. V dropped 0 bases and J dropped 0; count of bases not matched to a gene: 7. The germline V gene encodes CDR1 MNHEY and CDR2 SMNVEV (reference sequence). For the CDR3, the DNA is TGTGCCAGCAGTTTATCGGCTAGCGGGTTTAGCTCCTACGAGCAGTACTTC. Encoded protein: CASSLSASGFSSYEQYF.

This clonotype was seen just once. The J gene is TRBJ2-3, the V gene TRBV2; TRBD2 matches at 10 bases. The CDR3 covers 14 residues. The V segment lost 11 bases and the J segment 5 bases; nucleotides outside the gene matches: 10. The germline gives CDR1 SNHLY, CDR2 FYNNEI. CDR3 nucleotide sequence: TGTGCCCAGCAGGTCCTAGCGGGAGTAGATACGCAGTATTTT. Its protein product is CAQQVLAGVDTQYF.

The genes are TRBV10-3 and TRBJ2-7; TRBD2 agrees at 9 bases. Near its end, the DNA agrees better with TRBJ2-1, so the J call may be wrong. CDR3 length equals 16 residues. Germline lookup yields CDR1 ENHRY and CDR2 SYGVKD. CDR3 sequence reads: CAIMTFGSGRNDEQFF. CDR3 sequence (DNA): TGTGCCATCATGACCTTTGGGAGCGGGAGGAATGACGAGCAGTTCTTC.

The V gene is TRBV14, the J gene TRBJ2-1; 11 nucleotides align to TRBD2. Trimming took 0 bases from V and 8 from J; bases not matched to a gene: 9. Germline lookup yields CDR1 SGHDN and CDR2 FVKESK. The CDR3 totals 17 residues. The CDR3 DNA sequence: TGTGCCAGCAGCCAAGACCTGTTACTAGCGGGAGCGGATGAGCAGTTCTTC. Translating gives CASSQDLLLAGADEQFF.

This clonotype was found a few times. V usage is TRBV20-1 and J usage is TRBJ2-4; 9 bases match TRBD2. The J call is doubtful: the DNA matches TRBJ2-7 better. CDR1 DFQATT and CDR2 SNEGSKA come from the germline V gene (reference sequence). CDR3 length: 14 residues. CDR3 nucleotide sequence: TGCAGTGCTAGTCACGGACTAGCGTTCGGCGAGCAGTACTTC. This encodes CSASHGLAFGEQYF.